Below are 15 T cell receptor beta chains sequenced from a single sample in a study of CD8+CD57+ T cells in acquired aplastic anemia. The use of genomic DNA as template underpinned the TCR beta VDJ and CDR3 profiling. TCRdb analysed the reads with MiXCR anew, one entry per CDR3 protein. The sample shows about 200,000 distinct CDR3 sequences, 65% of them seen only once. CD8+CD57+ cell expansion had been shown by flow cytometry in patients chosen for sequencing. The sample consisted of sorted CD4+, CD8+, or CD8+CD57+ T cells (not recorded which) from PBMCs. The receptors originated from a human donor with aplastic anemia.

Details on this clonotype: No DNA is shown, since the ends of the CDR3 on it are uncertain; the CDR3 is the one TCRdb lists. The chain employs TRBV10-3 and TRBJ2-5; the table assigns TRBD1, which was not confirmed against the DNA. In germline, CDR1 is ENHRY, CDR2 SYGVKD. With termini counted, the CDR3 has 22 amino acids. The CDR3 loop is CAISESNRGEDFGPGTQETQYF.

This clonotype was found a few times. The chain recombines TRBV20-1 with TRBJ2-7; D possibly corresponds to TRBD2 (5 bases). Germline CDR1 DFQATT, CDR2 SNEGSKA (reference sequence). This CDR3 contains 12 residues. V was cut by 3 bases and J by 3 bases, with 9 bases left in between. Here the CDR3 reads CSARDGIYEQYF. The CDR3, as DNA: TGCAGTGCTAGGGACGGGATCTACGAGCAGTACTTC.

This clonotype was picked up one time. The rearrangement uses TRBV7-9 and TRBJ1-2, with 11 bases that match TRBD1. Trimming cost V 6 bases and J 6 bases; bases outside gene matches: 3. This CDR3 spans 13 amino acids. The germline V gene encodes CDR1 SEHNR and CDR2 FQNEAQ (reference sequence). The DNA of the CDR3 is TGTGCCAGCAGGGGACAGGGGGAACATGGCTACACCTTC. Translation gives CASRGQGEHGYTF.

CDR3 nucleotides: TGTGCCAGTAGTATTGTTAGTCGCGTTGTCAATGAGCAGTTCTTC. This gives the protein CASSIVSRVVNEQFF. The gene calls are TRBV19 and TRBJ2-1; no firm D call. CDR1 is LNHDA and CDR2 is SQIVND in the germline V gene (reference sequence). V lost 3 bases to trimming and J lost 6 bases, with 15 bases between them. The CDR3 has 15 residues.

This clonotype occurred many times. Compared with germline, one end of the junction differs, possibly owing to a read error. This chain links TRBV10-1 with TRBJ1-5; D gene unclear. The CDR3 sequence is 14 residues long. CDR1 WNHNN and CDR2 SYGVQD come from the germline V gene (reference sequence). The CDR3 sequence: CASSDSGTNEPQHF. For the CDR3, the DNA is TGCGCCAGCAGTGATTCGGGAACCAATGAGCCCCAGCATTTT.

CDR3 protein: CSASREESDNSPLHF. The CDR3 nucleotides are TGCAGTGCTAGTAGGGAGGAATCGGATAATTCACCCCTCCACTTT. This chain joins TRBV20-1 and TRBJ1-6; D not resolved. Trimming took off 3 bases at V and 5 bases at J, with 14 bases between the two ends. CDR3 length equals 15 residues. Germline assignment: CDR1 DFQATT and CDR2 SNEGSKA (reference sequence).

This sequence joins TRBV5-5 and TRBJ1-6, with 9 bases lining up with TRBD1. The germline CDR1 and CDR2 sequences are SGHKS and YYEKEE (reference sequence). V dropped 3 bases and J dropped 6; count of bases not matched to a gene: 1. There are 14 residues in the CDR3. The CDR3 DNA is TGTGCCAGCAGCTCGGACAGGGGTAATTCACCCCTCCACTTT. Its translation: CASSSDRGNSPLHF.

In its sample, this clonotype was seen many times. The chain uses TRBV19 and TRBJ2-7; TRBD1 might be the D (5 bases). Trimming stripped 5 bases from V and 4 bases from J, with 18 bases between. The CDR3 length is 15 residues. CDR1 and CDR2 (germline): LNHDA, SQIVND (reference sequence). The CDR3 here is CASSPALGQEYEQYF. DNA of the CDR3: TGTGCCAGTAGTCCTGCCCTTGGACAAGAATACGAGCAGTACTTC.

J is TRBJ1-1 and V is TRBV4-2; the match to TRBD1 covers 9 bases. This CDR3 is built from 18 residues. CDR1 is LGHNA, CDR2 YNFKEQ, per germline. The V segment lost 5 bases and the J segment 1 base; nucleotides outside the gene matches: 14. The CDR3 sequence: CASSIQSGTGLTNTEAFF. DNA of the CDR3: TGTGCCAGCAGCATACAATCCGGGACAGGGTTGACGAACACTGAAGCTTTCTTT.

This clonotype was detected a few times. The CDR3 bases are TGTGCCAGCAGCCCAACCCGCATGGCGGAGCAGTACTTC. It translates to CASSPTRMAEQYF. This sequence joins TRBV7-3 and TRBJ2-7; no clear D gene. The CDR3 is 13 residues long. V lost 5 bases, J lost 7 bases, and 15 bases lay in between. Germline V gene lookup returns CDR1 SGHTA and CDR2 FQGTGA.

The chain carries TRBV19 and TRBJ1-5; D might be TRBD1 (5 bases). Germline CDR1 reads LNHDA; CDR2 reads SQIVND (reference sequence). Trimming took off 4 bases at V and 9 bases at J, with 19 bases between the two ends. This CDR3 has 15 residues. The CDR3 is CASSNNPGPGVPQHF. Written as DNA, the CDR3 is TGTGCCAGTAGTAACAATCCGGGACCTGGAGTGCCCCAGCATTTT.

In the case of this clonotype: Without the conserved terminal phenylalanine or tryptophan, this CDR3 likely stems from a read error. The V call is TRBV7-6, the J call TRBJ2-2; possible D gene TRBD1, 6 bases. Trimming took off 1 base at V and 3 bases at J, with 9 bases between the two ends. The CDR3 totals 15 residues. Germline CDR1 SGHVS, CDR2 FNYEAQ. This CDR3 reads CASSLGTADTGELFV. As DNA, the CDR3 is TGTGCCAGCAGCTTAGGGACAGCCGACACCGGGGAGCTGTTTGTT.

CDR3 DNA: TGTGCCAGCAGCTTAAGGGGGGGCGGGGTCTACAATGAGCAGTTCTTC. Protein product: CASSLRGGGVYNEQFF. V and J are TRBV7-3 and TRBJ2-1; perhaps TRBD2 as D (7 bases). Per germline, CDR1 SGHTA and CDR2 FQGTGA. The CDR3 is made up of 16 amino acids. Trimming shortened V by 1 base and J by 3 bases, and 13 bases separated the two germline ends.

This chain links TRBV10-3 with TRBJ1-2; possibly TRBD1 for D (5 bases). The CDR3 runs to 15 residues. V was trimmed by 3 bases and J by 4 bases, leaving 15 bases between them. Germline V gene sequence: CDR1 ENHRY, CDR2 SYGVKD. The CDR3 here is CAISDSRGYGYGYTF. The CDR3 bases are TGTGCCATCAGTGACTCTAGGGGATATGGCTATGGCTACACCTTC.

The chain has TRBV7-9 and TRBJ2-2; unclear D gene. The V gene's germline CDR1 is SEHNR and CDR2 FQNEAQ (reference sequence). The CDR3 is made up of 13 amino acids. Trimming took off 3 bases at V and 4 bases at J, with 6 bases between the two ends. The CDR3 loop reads CASSFAATGELFF. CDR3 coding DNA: TGTGCCAGCAGCTTCGCGGCCACCGGGGAGCTGTTTTTT.